The 25 T cell receptor beta chains below come from one sample, sequenced in a study of vaccination and CD4 T cells after COVID-19. The treatment here: roughly 10-day PBMC culture with coronavirus spike peptide pools or control peptides (ViraFEST assay). These receptors' antigens are unknown. The Oncomine TCR Beta short-read assay sequenced DNA from cultured CD4+ T cells. TCRdb re-derived calls from the PCR reads in MiXCR, one entry per CDR3 protein. The repertoire holds fewer than 20,000 distinct CDR3 sequences, with 60% to 75% as singletons. Sample: CD4+ T cells from blood, cultured in vitro. The receptors derive from a human donor who had recovered from COVID-19.

The chain carries TRBV20-1 and TRBJ1-6; possibly TRBD1 for D (5 bases). The germline CDR1 and CDR2 sequences are DFQATT and SNEGSKA (reference sequence). Between the trimmed V and J ends, which lost 1 base and 3 bases, there was a span of 10 bases. This CDR3 spans 15 amino acids. CDR3 residues: CSARAQVDYNSPLHF. DNA for the CDR3: TGCAGTGCTAGAGCACAGGTTGACTATAATTCACCCCTCCACTTT.

This clonotype was observed once. The chain employs TRBV5-8 and TRBJ2-7; no reliable D call. From germline, CDR1 is SGHTS and CDR2 YDEGEE. The V gene lost 4 bases and the J gene lost 0 bases, with 11 bases spanning the gap. This CDR3 spans 14 amino acids. The CDR3 sequence: CASSRHPSSYEQYF. CDR3 sequence (DNA): TGTGCCAGCAGCCGGCACCCGAGCTCCTACGAGCAGTACTTC.

This clonotype was seen a few times. J is TRBJ2-2 and V is TRBV24-1; 10 bases agree with TRBD2. Looked up from germline, CDR1 is KGHDR and CDR2 is SFDVKD. The CDR3 spans 16 residues. V gave up 5 bases and J gave up 4 bases; unmatched junction bases: 6. The CDR3 DNA sequence: TGTGCCACCAGTGGTCGGTTAGCGGGGGGCACCGGGGAGCTGTTTTTT. This encodes CATSGRLAGGTGELFF.

The chain employs TRBV20-1 and TRBJ2-3, with D hard to call. This CDR3 spans 15 amino acids. CDR1 is DFQATT and CDR2 is SNEGSKA in the germline V gene (reference sequence). Trimming left V 6 bases short and J 0 bases short, with 16 bases between. DNA for the CDR3: TGCAGTGCCCGCCCCCCCGCTACTAGCACAGATACGCAGTATTTT. Residues: CSARPPATSTDTQYF.

The chain carries TRBV28 and TRBJ2-7; 7 nucleotides line up with TRBD2. Trimming at V came to 11 bases and at J to 6 bases, leaving 13 bases not matched to a gene. Per the germline V gene, CDR1 is MDHEN and CDR2 is SYDVKM. This CDR3 has 13 residues. The CDR3 bases are TGTGCCGCTGGGAGGGCCGCGTACGGCGAGCAGTACTTC. It codes for CAAGRAAYGEQYF.

The rearrangement joins TRBV6-2 or TRBV6-3 to TRBJ2-3, with D possibly being TRBD2 (6 bases). This CDR3 is 15 amino acids long. CDR1 and CDR2 from the germline V gene are MNHEY and SVGEGT. V shed 0 bases and J shed 7 bases, with 14 bases lying between them. CDR3 nucleotide sequence: TGTGCCAGCAGTTACTCAGGAGGGGTACAATATACGCAGTATTTT. This translates into CASSYSGGVQYTQYF.

The chain links TRBV5-1 to TRBJ1-1; D call uncertain. Between the trimmed V and J ends, which lost 5 bases and 2 bases, there was a span of 7 bases. The germline gives CDR1 SGHRS, CDR2 YFSETQ. The CDR3 spans 12 residues. The CDR3 reads CASRAGNTEAFF. The CDR3 nucleotides read TGCGCCAGCAGGGCGGGTAACACTGAAGCTTTCTTT.

V is TRBV7-9 and J is TRBJ1-4; the match to TRBD1 covers 8 bases. Trimming removed 0 bases from V and 6 bases from J; junction bases left unmatched: 3. CDR1 is SEHNR, CDR2 FQNEAQ, per germline (reference sequence). The CDR3 is 15 amino acids. In nucleotides, the CDR3 is TGTGCCAGCAGCTTAGCCCAGGGGGCCGATGAAAAACTGTTTTTT. It encodes CASSLAQGADEKLFF.

The V call is TRBV27, the J call TRBJ2-5, with 7 bases fitting TRBD2. The CDR3 covers 16 residues. The V segment lost 1 base and the J segment 1 base; nucleotides outside the gene matches: 6. In germline, CDR1 is MNHEY, CDR2 SMNVEV (reference sequence). DNA of the CDR3: TGTGCCAGCAGTTTATGGTCGGGAGGACTCCAAGAGACCCAGTACTTC. Translating gives CASSLWSGGLQETQYF.

The V and J genes are TRBV6-2 or TRBV6-3 and TRBJ2-3; no firm D call. Looked up from germline, CDR1 is MNHEY and CDR2 is SVGEGT. The CDR3 length is 12 residues. The V gene lost 4 bases and the J gene lost 2 bases, with 4 bases spanning the gap. The CDR3 nucleotides read TGTGCCAGCAGTTCTTCCACAGATACGCAGTATTTT. This sequence encodes CASSSSTDTQYF.

J is TRBJ2-7 and V is TRBV10-3; 10 bases are shared with TRBD1. Trimming cost V 6 bases and J 4 bases; bases outside gene matches: 0. Germline values: CDR1 ENHRY, CDR2 SYGVKD. This CDR3 contains 12 residues. The CDR3 DNA reads as TGTGCCATCAGGGACAGGGGGTACGAGCAGTACTTC. This translates into CAIRDRGYEQYF.

The chain carries TRBV11-2 and TRBJ2-7; the D gene is possibly TRBD2 (6 bases). The CDR3 has 15 residues. From germline, CDR1 is SGHAT and CDR2 FQNNGV. Trimming pared 3 bases from V and 7 bases from J, leaving 19 bases between. The CDR3, as DNA: TGTGCCAGCAGCTTGCTCCCCGGAACCCGGGGGGAGCAGTACTTC. Its protein product is CASSLLPGTRGEQYF.

This clonotype was observed a few times. The V gene is TRBV20-1, the J gene TRBJ1-5; D is uncertain. Trimming cost V 3 bases and J 6 bases, with 15 bases left between them. The CDR3 has 14 residues. Looked up from germline, CDR1 is DFQATT and CDR2 is SNEGSKA (reference sequence). The chain's CDR3 is CSASPGLRGQPQHF. The CDR3, as DNA: TGCAGTGCTAGCCCGGGCCTCCGAGGTCAGCCCCAGCATTTT.

This sequence joins TRBV7-6 and TRBJ1-2, with 9 bases identical to TRBD1. Looked up from germline, CDR1 is SGHVS and CDR2 is FNYEAQ. The CDR3 covers 12 residues. J lost 8 bases, V lost 5 bases, and 3 bases had no gene match. The CDR3 sequence is CASSRDREGYTF. CDR3 DNA: TGTGCCAGCAGCAGGGACAGGGAGGGCTACACCTTC.

V gene TRBV6-1 combines with J gene TRBJ1-4; D is undetermined. Germline V gene lookup returns CDR1 MNHNS and CDR2 SASEGT. The CDR3 covers 14 residues. V lost 3 bases and J 7 bases, leaving 12 bases between the germline ends. The CDR3, as DNA: TGTGCCAGCAGTGAGGTCGGATCGACTGAAAAACTGTTTTTT. Its protein is CASSEVGSTEKLFF.

This clonotype has only a few counts. The chain uses TRBV11-2 and TRBJ2-5; TRBD1 or TRBD2 may be the D gene (7 bases each). The germline CDR1 and CDR2 sequences are SGHAT and FQNNGV. The CDR3 contains 15 residues. V lost 1 base, J lost 1 base, and 10 bases lay in between. The CDR3 region has the DNA TGTGCCAGCAGCTTAGGCAGGGGGGGCCAAGAGACCCAGTACTTC. It translates to CASSLGRGGQETQYF. Full variable domain (remainder filled in from reference TRBV11-2 and TRBJ2-5): EAGVAQSPRYKIIEKRQSVAFWCNPISGHATLYWYQQILGQGPKLLIQFQNNGVVDDSQLPKDRFSAERLKGVDSTLKIQPAKLEDSAVYLCASSLGRGGQETQYFGPGTRLLVL.

The CDR3 reads CATRGPNEQFF. The CDR3 DNA reads as TGTGCCACCCGAGGACCGAATGAGCAGTTCTTC. J is TRBJ2-1 and V is TRBV24-1; the D is unclear. This CDR3 is built from 11 residues. Trimming removed 9 bases from V and 7 bases from J, with 9 bases in between. Germline V gene data show CDR1 as KGHDR and CDR2 as SFDVKD.

The V and J genes are TRBV6-4 and TRBJ2-1; the match to TRBD2 covers 9 bases. In germline, CDR1 is MRHNA, CDR2 SNTAGT. This CDR3 region has 15 residues. After removal of 3 bases from V and 7 bases from J, the junction contained 7 bases not matched to a gene. In DNA, the CDR3 is TGTGCCAGCAGTGAAGATAGCGGGAGTGGGAATGAGCAGTTCTTC. Translating it yields CASSEDSGSGNEQFF.

This chain connects TRBV7-2 to TRBJ1-5, with D possibly TRBD1 on 6 matching bases. The CDR3 sequence is 16 residues long. Germline V gives CDR1 SGHTA, CDR2 FQGNSA. The V and J ends lost 5 bases and 3 bases respectively, with 17 bases between them. The CDR3 sequence: CASSLFSTGYNQPQHF. In DNA form, the CDR3 reads TGTGCCAGCAGCCTATTCTCGACAGGCTACAATCAGCCCCAGCATTTT.

This rearrangement joins TRBV19 to TRBJ1-2, with TRBD1 matching 7 bases. The CDR3 spans 17 residues. Germline-derived CDR1 and CDR2 are LNHDA and SQIVND (reference sequence). Germline trimming cut 8 bases from V and 4 bases from J; bases unmatched to any gene: 19. This CDR3 reads CASPLGHRDSLLYGYTF. CDR3 DNA sequence: TGTGCCAGTCCCCTGGGGCACCGGGACAGCTTGCTCTATGGCTACACCTTC.

The chain carries TRBV12-3 or TRBV12-4 and TRBJ2-5; possibly TRBD1 or TRBD2 for D (5 bases each). The V end was cut by 3 bases, the J end by 12 bases, with 11 bases between. The CDR3 runs to 11 residues. CDR3 protein: CASSFGGDEYF. CDR3 nucleotide sequence: TGTGCCAGCAGTTTTGGGGGAGACGAGTACTTC.

This clonotype turned up a few times. The chain combines TRBV7-3 with TRBJ2-2; 12 bases line up with TRBD2. V trimming: 5 bases; J trimming: 5 bases; junction bases outside the gene matches: 18. Germline values: CDR1 SGHTA, CDR2 FQGTGA. The CDR3 loop spans 20 amino acids. CDR3 sequence: CASSLLPASGRARSTGELFF. The CDR3 DNA is TGTGCCAGCAGCCTCCTACCCGCTAGCGGGAGGGCCAGAAGTACCGGGGAGCTGTTTTTT.

This chain uses TRBV7-9 with TRBJ2-7; 14 bases are shared with TRBD2. The CDR3 length is 16 residues. Germline V gene sequence: CDR1 SEHNR, CDR2 FQNEAQ (reference sequence). V lost 1 base to trimming and J lost 7 bases; unmatched junction nucleotides: 6. In DNA, the CDR3 is TGTGCCAGCAGCTTAGGGGGGACTAGCGGGAGACGGGAGCAGTACTTC. Protein product: CASSLGGTSGRREQYF.

The chain couples TRBV6-1 to TRBJ2-6, with D possibly TRBD1 on 5 matching bases. V lost 4 bases and J 4 bases, leaving 8 bases between the germline ends. The CDR3 has 14 amino acids. Per germline, CDR1 MNHNS and CDR2 SASEGT. This CDR3 reads CASSGQPGANVLTF. The DNA for the CDR3 is TGTGCCAGCAGTGGACAGCCGGGGGCCAACGTCCTGACTTTC.

The rearrangement uses TRBV30 and TRBJ2-2; 11 bases align to TRBD2. With V trimmed by 3 bases and J by 6 bases, 6 bases remained unmatched. CDR1 is GTSNPN, CDR2 SVGIG, per germline (reference sequence). The CDR3 extends over 15 amino acids. The CDR3 nucleotides are TGTGCCTGGAGACTAGCGGGAGTTCAGTCCGGGGAGCTGTTTTTT. Protein: CAWRLAGVQSGELFF.